These T cell receptor beta chains were read from a single sample in a study of liver allograft versus peripheral blood T cells. MiXCR, run by TCRdb on the reads, gives a single entry per CDR3 protein. The data contain 2,000 to 3,000 distinct CDR3 sequences, 16% of them singletons. Every receptor here comes from a human patient who had a liver transplant. Some T cells may be the graft donor's. The CDR3 runs from the conserved cysteine through the conserved F or W. A D gene is named only where the DNA matches it firmly. Size tells how often a clone was seen (once, few, many) or the class of an expanded clone, and some rows leave it out.

D,J,V,size,DNA,CDR3
.,TRBJ1-2,TRBV5-4,few,TGTGCCAGCAGCTTGGGGGGAGCCCCATGGGATGGCTACACCTTC,CASSLGGAPWDGYTF
.,TRBJ1-4,TRBV6-5,large,TGTGCCAGCAGTTCCGGGGTTGGGGGGGGTGAAAAACTGTTTTTT,CASSSGVGGGEKLFF
TRBD1,TRBJ1-1,TRBV19,large,TGTGCCAGTAGAAGGACAGGGAATAGGGAAGAAGCTTTCTTT,CASRRTGNREEAFF
.,TRBJ1-2,TRBV6-6,.,TGTGCCAGCAACCCGGAAAGGAACGGCTACACCTTC,CASNPERNGYTF
TRBD2,TRBJ2-3,TRBV6-1,.,TGTGCCAGCAGTGAGCGCAGCGGGGGGGCCACAGATACGCAGTATTTT,CASSERSGGATDTQYF
.,TRBJ1-1,TRBV18,large,TGTGCCAGCTCACTCCACGGGATGGAGAACACTGAAGCTTTCTTT,CASSLHGMENTEAFF
TRBD1,TRBJ2-7,TRBV5-6,.,TGTGCCAGCAGCTTGGGGGGGACAGGGAGGACCTACGAGCAGTACTTC,CASSLGGTGRTYEQYF
TRBD1,TRBJ1-1,TRBV6-5,large,TGTGCCAGCAGCCTACAGGGGGTGAGGACTGAAGCTTTCTTT,CASSLQGVRTEAFF
.,TRBJ2-3,TRBV5-5,once,TGTGCCAGCAGCTCCCAATGGGGGGCAGATACGCAGTATTTT,CASSSQWGADTQYF
.,TRBJ1-6,TRBV19,.,TGTGCCAGTCAGGGTCTTCTCAAGAGCTCCTATAATTCACCCCTCCACTTT,CASQGLLKSSYNSPLHF
.,TRBJ1-3,TRBV18,large,TGTGCCACCAAGAGAGGCTCTGGAAACACCATATATTTT,CATKRGSGNTIYF
.,TRBJ2-7,TRBV10-3,medium-sized,TGTGCCATCAGTGAAGGGGTAACGCAGTACTTC,CAISEGVTQYF
.,TRBJ1-3,TRBV11-3,medium-sized,TGTGCCAGCAGCTTTGGAGTAGGCGACACCATATATTTT,CASSFGVGDTIYF
.,TRBJ1-3,TRBV20-1,.,TGCAGTGGCCTTGGGATGGACACCATATATTTT,CSGLGMDTIYF
.,TRBJ2-3,TRBV6-5,.,TGTGCCAGCAGTACCCTTCGGGCCGCCCGACCTAGCACAGATACGCAGTATTTT,CASSTLRAARPSTDTQYF
.,TRBJ2-2,TRBV18,medium-sized,TGTGCCAGCTCCTCAGACCTCGCGAACACCGGGGAGCTGTTTTTT,CASSSDLANTGELFF
TRBD1,TRBJ1-4,TRBV5-4,medium-sized,TGTGCCAGCAGCCTAGGTGGGACAGGGAGTGAAAAACTGTTTTTT,CASSLGGTGSEKLFF
.,TRBJ2-5,TRBV18,few,TGTGCCAGCTCATCCGGGACAAAAGAGACCCAGTACTTC,CASSSGTKETQYF
.,TRBJ2-3,TRBV29-1,medium-sized,TGCAGCGTCGCACCCGGGCCGGATACGCAGTATTTT,CSVAPGPDTQYF
.,TRBJ1-5,TRBV19,medium-sized,TGTGCCAGTAGTATAAAAACCCCGGCGCCCCAGCATTTT,CASSIKTPAPQHF
.,TRBJ1-5,TRBV6-1,medium-sized,TGTGCCAGCCGGACCCCCAGGGAGAGCAATCAGCCCCAGCATTTT,CASRTPRESNQPQHF
.,TRBJ1-5,TRBV30,medium-sized,TGTGCCTGGGACCCCGGGAATCAGCCCCAGCATTTT,CAWDPGNQPQHF
.,TRBJ1-1,TRBV5-5,medium-sized,TGTGCCAGCAGCTACTCCCCGGGGTTGAACACTGAAGCTTTCTTT,CASSYSPGLNTEAFF
.,TRBJ2-3,TRBV12-3/TRBV12-4,few,TGTGCCAGCTCCTTTTATGTTGGTACGCAGTATTTT,CASSFYVGTQYF
.,TRBJ1-1,TRBV15,.,TGTGCCACCAGCAGTTACTCCCGGGCGAACACTGAAGCTTTCTTT,CATSSYSRANTEAFF
.,TRBJ1-5,TRBV6-2/TRBV6-3,large,TGTGCCAGCACTACTCAAGACCACCAGCCCCAGCATTTT,CASTTQDHQPQHF
.,TRBJ1-1,TRBV29-1,large,TGCAGCGTTGAAGGCCCTAGCCCTGAAGCTTTCTTT,CSVEGPSPEAFF
TRBD1,TRBJ1-1,TRBV30,medium-sized,TGTGCCTTCGCGACAGGGAGGACTGAAGCTTTCTTT,CAFATGRTEAFF